A single sample gave rise to the 10 T cell receptor beta chains below, sequenced in a study of cytomegalovirus exposure and HLA in healthy donors (TCRdb year 2017). Receptor libraries were prepared by the immunoSEQ multiplex PCR assay. The multiplex PCR relied on a mix of 60 forward primers for TCR Vbeta segments and 13 reverse primers for TCR Jbeta segments. In its TCRdb copy, this immuneACCESS table keeps in-frame sequences only and misses some clones. Where compared with another copy, unresolved V genes explain less than half of these, and the others have no known cause. This sample gives 110,000 or so clones in total; around 77% of them show up just once. The top ten clonotypes cover roughly 5.9% of the sample. Sequences were obtained from PBMCs. These receptors originate from a woman aged 25 to 39 in good health and CMV-seropositive.

This chain joins TRBV6-5 and TRBJ1-6, with a possible D match to TRBD1 (6 bases). Germline CDR1 is MNHEY and CDR2 is SVGAGI. Trimming removed 6 bases from V and 13 bases from J, with 13 bases in between. CDR3 length equals 12 residues. The DNA of the CDR3 is TGTGCCAGCAGACGACAGGAGCAGCCCCTCCACTTT. Amino acids: CASRRQEQPLHF.

The rearrangement joins TRBV18 to TRBJ1-1; D may be TRBD1 (6 bases). Trimming left V 3 bases short and J 2 bases short, with 19 bases between. The CDR3 sequence is 17 residues long. Germline V gives CDR1 KGHSH, CDR2 LQKENI. CDR3 nucleotide sequence: TGTGCCAGCTCACCCCGACAGGAATCTATATTAAACACTGAAGCTTTCTTT. Protein: CASSPRQESILNTEAFF.

The count of this clone is one. This CDR3 is CASSPSGQGGNTIYF. The CDR3 DNA follows: TGTGCCAGCAGCCCCAGCGGGCAAGGCGGAAACACCATATATTTT. The chain combines TRBV7-9 with TRBJ1-3; D is unresolved. The CDR3 is made up of 15 amino acids. Germline CDR1 is SEHNR and CDR2 is FQNEAQ (reference sequence). Trimming removed 5 bases at V and 4 bases at J, with 15 bases between.

This sequence joins TRBV30 and TRBJ2-5; 9 nucleotides match TRBD1. Germline lookup yields CDR1 GTSNPN and CDR2 SVGIG (reference sequence). The CDR3 is made up of 14 amino acids. Unmatched junction bases numbered 8, after V lost 4 bases and J lost 5 bases. The CDR3 is CAWTLTGGRETQYF. The CDR3 nucleotides are TGTGCCTGGACCCTGACAGGGGGACGGGAGACCCAGTACTTC.

This chain joins TRBV6-1 and TRBJ1-2; a weak D match, TRBD1 (5 bases). The V gene lost 2 bases and the J gene lost 4 bases, with 17 bases spanning the gap. This CDR3 has 16 amino acids. Looked up from germline, CDR1 is MNHNS and CDR2 is SASEGT. CDR3 DNA: TGTGCCAGCAGTGAATATCAGGGTCAGCCTCTCTATGGCTACACCTTC. Translation gives CASSEYQGQPLYGYTF.

V and J are TRBV14 and TRBJ2-5, with a possible D match to TRBD2 (5 bases). Trimming took off 0 bases at V and 5 bases at J, with 10 bases between the two ends. The CDR3 sequence is 14 residues long. Germline V gene lookup returns CDR1 SGHDN and CDR2 FVKESK. Here the CDR3 DNA reads TGTGCCAGCAGCCAAGATTCGGGGTACGAGACCCAGTACTTC. Residues: CASSQDSGYETQYF.

This rearrangement joins TRBV30 to TRBJ1-4; D is perhaps TRBD1 (5 bases). The CDR3 contains 14 residues. Germline lookup yields CDR1 GTSNPN and CDR2 SVGIG (reference sequence). V was pared by 1 base and J by 0 bases, with 6 bases between. As DNA, the CDR3 is TGTGCCTGGAGTGGACAGACAACTAATGAAAAACTGTTTTTT. Translating it yields CAWSGQTTNEKLFF.

This chain uses TRBV5-1 with TRBJ2-3, with TRBD2 identical over 9 bases. The CDR3 consists of 15 residues. The germline V gene has CDR1 SGHRS and CDR2 YFSETQ. V was clipped by 1 base and J by 5 bases; unmatched bases: 5. The CDR3 is CASSLSLAGQDTQYF. CDR3 nucleotides: TGCGCCAGCAGCTTGTCCCTAGCGGGACAAGATACGCAGTATTTT.

The rearrangement uses TRBV4-1 and TRBJ1-2; D perhaps matches TRBD1 (5 bases). Germline V gene sequence: CDR1 MGHRA, CDR2 YSYEKL. The CDR3 spans 15 residues. V was cut by 1 base and J by 2 bases, with 11 bases left in between. The CDR3 protein is CASSQVMGLNYGYTF. CDR3 DNA: TGCGCCAGCAGCCAAGTTATGGGGCTGAACTATGGCTACACCTTC.

The V gene is TRBV4-1, the J gene TRBJ2-1; 9 bases agree with TRBD2. The trim removed 0 bases at V and 0 bases at J, leaving 6 bases unmatched. Germline CDR1 and CDR2: MGHRA and YSYEKL. This CDR3 contains 18 residues. The chain's CDR3 is CASSQDHISGSSYNEQFF. In nucleotides, the CDR3 is TGCGCCAGCAGCCAAGATCATATTAGCGGGAGCTCCTACAATGAGCAGTTCTTC.